What follows are 28 T cell receptor beta chains derived from one specimen sequenced in a study of cytomegalovirus exposure and HLA in healthy donors. Both 60 Vbeta primers and 13 Jbeta primers went into the PCR. This table comes from immunoSEQ multiplex PCR, and its TCRdb copy is limited to in-frame clones, with some not included. The sample has around 76,000 clones. The source material was PBMCs. These receptors all come from a man between 40 and 49 years old in good health and CMV-seronegative.

The genes are TRBV5-1 and TRBJ2-7; possibly TRBD1 for D (5 bases). V lost 4 bases to trimming and J lost 9 bases, with 23 bases between them. CDR3 length: 15 amino acids. The germline CDR1 and CDR2 sequences are SGHRS and YFSETQ. Here the CDR3 reads CASSPRAGGDRGQYF. The CDR3 DNA follows: TGCGCCAGCAGCCCCAGGGCTGGCGGCGATCGCGGGCAGTACTTC.

The gene calls are TRBV7-2 and TRBJ2-7; 8 bases are shared with TRBD1. J was trimmed by 6 bases and V by 5 bases; bases with no gene match: 9. The V gene's germline CDR1 is SGHTA and CDR2 FQGNSA. CDR3 length equals 14 residues. The chain's CDR3 is CASSHGQGILEQYF. CDR3 in DNA: TGTGCCAGCAGCCACGGACAGGGTATTCTCGAGCAGTACTTC.

The chain joins TRBV19 to TRBJ1-1; D is undetermined. This CDR3 region has 13 residues. Germline loops: CDR1 LNHDA, CDR2 SQIVND (reference sequence). V gave up 3 bases and J gave up 5 bases, with 10 bases separating them. The CDR3 DNA sequence: TGTGCCAGTAGTATTCCCCTATCGACTGAAGCTTTCTTT. As protein: CASSIPLSTEAFF.

This rearrangement joins TRBV9 to TRBJ2-3; TRBD1 matches at 7 bases. J gave up 5 bases and V 6 bases, and 3 bases lay outside the gene matches. CDR3 size: 12 residues. Per germline, CDR1 SGDLS and CDR2 YYNGEE. CDR3 region: CASNRGRDTQYF. The DNA of the CDR3 is TGTGCCAGCAACAGGGGAAGAGATACGCAGTATTTT.

This chain uses TRBV7-2 with TRBJ2-7; TRBD2 is a possible D gene (6 bases). The CDR3 length is 16 residues. The V gene lost 5 bases and the J gene lost 0 bases, with 17 bases spanning the gap. CDR1 SGHTA and CDR2 FQGNSA come from the germline V gene. The CDR3 region has the DNA TGTGCCAGCAGCATCAGAACCGGGACTGTCTCCTACGAGCAGTACTTC. Translating it yields CASSIRTGTVSYEQYF.

V usage is TRBV11-2 and J usage is TRBJ1-3; perhaps TRBD1 as D (6 bases). Trimming took 4 bases from V and 3 from J, leaving 10 bases between them. The CDR3 length is 14 residues. CDR1 and CDR2 (germline): SGHAT, FQNNGV. CDR3 bases: TGTGCCAGCAGCTCAGGGGCTTTTGGAAACACCATATATTTT. Protein: CASSSGAFGNTIYF.

The CDR3 DNA sequence: TGTGCCAGCAGTGGCTTAACAGGATCGCAGTATTTT. Translation: CASSGLTGSQYF. The chain employs TRBV6-6 and TRBJ2-3; D is possibly TRBD1 (5 bases). The CDR3 consists of 12 residues. The V end was cut by 5 bases, the J end by 10 bases, with 13 bases between. Germline-derived CDR1 and CDR2 are MNHNY and SVGAGI (reference sequence).

The chain joins TRBV2 to TRBJ1-4; the match to TRBD1 covers 7 bases. The CDR3 loop spans 16 amino acids. The V gene's germline CDR1 is SNHLY and CDR2 FYNNEI. V lost 9 bases, J lost 0 bases, and 10 bases stayed unmatched. The CDR3 DNA sequence: TGTGCCAGTCGACAGGGTATTTGGGCAACTAATGAAAAACTGTTTTTT. Its protein product is CASRQGIWATNEKLFF.

The chain employs TRBV9 and TRBJ2-3; maybe TRBD1 (5 bases). Trimming took 0 bases from V and 6 from J, leaving 8 bases between them. In germline, CDR1 is SGDLS, CDR2 YYNGEE. There are 13 residues in the CDR3. The CDR3 loop reads CASSVEAGDTQYF. The CDR3, as DNA: TGTGCCAGCAGCGTAGAGGCAGGGGATACGCAGTATTTT.

The chain couples TRBV19 to TRBJ2-1; 10 positions match TRBD2. The junction had 8 bases not matched to a gene; V was cut back by 7 bases and J by 8 bases. The CDR3 is 14 amino acids. CDR1 is LNHDA, CDR2 SQIVND, per germline (reference sequence). This CDR3 reads CASKESSGRDEQFF. CDR3 sequence (DNA): TGTGCCAGTAAGGAGTCTAGCGGGAGAGATGAGCAGTTCTTC.

The V and J genes are TRBV10-2 and TRBJ2-7, with a possible D match to TRBD1 (6 bases). Germline CDR1 reads WSHSY; CDR2 reads SAAADI. The CDR3 has 15 residues. Trimming shortened V by 6 bases and J by 2 bases, and 17 bases separated the two germline ends. The CDR3 DNA reads as TGCGCCAGCAGCCGAGGGGGAAACAGGGCCTACGAGCAGTACTTC. Amino acids: CASSRGGNRAYEQYF.

This chain joins TRBV7-2 and TRBJ1-1, with D uncertain. The CDR3 sequence is 13 residues long. V lost 1 base and J lost 12, with 15 bases in between. Germline CDR1 SGHTA, CDR2 FQGNSA. The CDR3 DNA sequence: TGTGCCAGCAGCTTAGGGCAGGTTCAGACGCCTTTCTTT. This codes for CASSLGQVQTPFF.

The J gene is TRBJ2-3, the V gene TRBV18, with 8 bases aligning to TRBD2. The CDR3 runs 13 residues. V gave up 8 bases and J gave up 3 bases; unmatched junction bases: 4. Looked up from germline, CDR1 is KGHSH and CDR2 is LQKENI. The CDR3 DNA reads TGTGCCAGCGCCCGGGGGGGAACAGATACGCAGTATTTT. This encodes CASARGGTDTQYF.

The chain combines TRBV28 with TRBJ1-2; 10 nucleotides line up with TRBD1. The junction had 5 bases not matched to a gene; V was cut back by 6 bases and J by 4 bases. The CDR3 totals 14 residues. The germline gives CDR1 MDHEN, CDR2 SYDVKM. CDR3 bases: TGTGCCAGCAGGACAGGGGGCGCAGTCTATGGCTACACCTTC. This sequence encodes CASRTGGAVYGYTF.

The chain is built from TRBV5-1 and TRBJ2-7; unclear D gene. The CDR3 covers 13 residues. The germline V gene has CDR1 SGHRS and CDR2 YFSETQ. Trimming stripped 0 bases from V and 2 bases from J, with 6 bases between. CDR3 nucleotides: TGCGCCAGCAGCTTGGACAGAGCCTACGAGCAGTACTTC. It encodes CASSLDRAYEQYF.

The chain is built from TRBV5-4 and TRBJ2-1, with 15 positions matching TRBD2. The junction had 6 bases not matched to a gene; V was cut back by 4 bases and J by 7 bases. The CDR3 sequence is 16 residues long. Germline lookup yields CDR1 SGHNT and CDR2 YYREEE (reference sequence). CDR3 loop: CASSTGTSGRWNEQFF. The CDR3 nucleotides read TGTGCCAGCAGCACCGGGACTAGCGGGAGGTGGAATGAGCAGTTCTTC. The full variable domain, with the rest looked up from reference TRBV5-4 and TRBJ2-1, is ETGVTQSPTHLIKTRGQQVTLRCSSQSGHNTVSWYQQALGQGPQFIFQYYREEENGRGNFPPRFSGLQFPNYSSELNVNALELDDSALYLCASSTGTSGRWNEQFFGPGTRLTVL.

The rearrangement links TRBV18 to TRBJ2-3, with TRBD2 as a possible D gene (6 bases). CDR1 is KGHSH and CDR2 is LQKENI in the germline V gene. With 5 bases removed from V and 3 bases from J, the gap between germline ends came to 12 bases. The CDR3 contains 14 residues. CDR3 nucleotide sequence: TGTGCCAGCTCAAAGGACCGGGGGACAGATACGCAGTATTTT. As protein: CASSKDRGTDTQYF.

V gene TRBV4-1 combines with J gene TRBJ2-6; no clear D. The CDR3 runs 19 residues. CDR1 is MGHRA and CDR2 is YSYEKL in the germline V gene. Trimming left V 4 bases short and J 0 bases short, with 19 bases between. The CDR3 DNA reads as TGCGCCAGCAGCCCCGGCCCACTAATTTTAAGCTCTGGGGCCAACGTCCTGACTTTC. Protein product: CASSPGPLILSSGANVLTF.

Written as DNA, the CDR3 is TGTGCCAGCAGCCAAGATGTTTGGGGAGGGGCTGGGGCCAACGTCCTGACTTTC. This encodes CASSQDVWGGAGANVLTF. V gene TRBV4-2 combines with J gene TRBJ2-6; TRBD2 matches 7 bases. After removal of 0 bases from V and 2 bases from J, the junction contained 7 bases not matched to a gene. The CDR3 totals 18 residues. Germline CDR1 and CDR2: LGHNA and YNFKEQ.

V usage is TRBV6-6 and J usage is TRBJ2-7, with 7 bases matching TRBD1. The CDR3 spans 14 residues. V lost 0 bases, J lost 1 base, and 0 bases stayed unmatched. CDR1 is MNHNY and CDR2 is SVGAGI in the germline V gene (reference sequence). The CDR3 DNA sequence: TGTGCCAGCAGTTACTCGGGACAGTCCTACGAGCAGTACTTC. This codes for CASSYSGQSYEQYF.

This chain links TRBV4-3 with TRBJ1-2; D not resolved. The germline gives CDR1 LGHNA, CDR2 YSLEER. The CDR3 covers 15 residues. Trimming removed 0 bases from V and 7 bases from J, with 15 bases in between. CDR3 loop: CASSQDLVTRGGYTF. The CDR3 DNA reads TGCGCCAGCAGCCAAGATCTGGTCACACGGGGTGGCTACACCTTC.

The genes are TRBV28 and TRBJ1-6; no definite D call. CDR1 MDHEN and CDR2 SYDVKM come from the germline V gene. V lost 11 bases, J lost 8 bases, and 16 bases lay in between. This CDR3 contains 13 residues. The CDR3 loop reads CAGKRNRDSPLHF. For the CDR3, the DNA is TGTGCCGGAAAGAGAAATCGGGATTCACCCCTCCACTTT. Supplemented by reference TRBV28 and TRBJ1-6, the full variable domain reads DVKVTQSSRYLVKRTGEKVFLECVQDMDHENMFWYRQDPGLGLRLIYFSYDVKMKEKGDIPEGYSVSREKKERFSLILESASTNQTSMYLCAGKRNRDSPLHFGNGTRLTVT.

This chain links TRBV7-8 with TRBJ1-2; D remains unclear. The ends were cut back, 7 bases at V and 2 bases at J, with 8 bases in the middle. This CDR3 is built from 12 residues. In germline, CDR1 is SGHVS, CDR2 FQNEAQ. The CDR3 nucleotides are TGTGCCAGCATATCCGAGAACTATGGCTACACCTTC. This codes for CASISENYGYTF.

The chain is built from TRBV28 and TRBJ2-1; 10 bases agree with TRBD2. CDR1 MDHEN and CDR2 SYDVKM come from the germline V gene. The CDR3 has 16 residues. After removal of 5 bases from V and 8 bases from J, the junction contained 12 bases not matched to a gene. CDR3 loop: CASSPGASGRIHEQFF. CDR3 in DNA: TGTGCCAGCAGTCCAGGGGCTAGCGGGAGAATTCATGAGCAGTTCTTC.

V and J are TRBV5-4 and TRBJ2-1; the D is unclear. This CDR3 has 14 amino acids. CDR1 is SGHNT and CDR2 is YYREEE in the germline V gene (reference sequence). V was pared by 0 bases and J by 5 bases, with 9 bases between. The CDR3 DNA sequence: TGTGCCAGCAGCTTGGACAGCAGACACAATGAGCAGTTCTTC. Amino acids: CASSLDSRHNEQFF.

The CDR3 reads CASSLQGGYTNTEAFF. CDR3 bases: TGCGCCAGCAGCCTACAGGGGGGATATACGAACACTGAAGCTTTCTTT. This rearrangement joins TRBV5-1 to TRBJ1-1; 8 bases are a match to TRBD1. The CDR3 extends over 16 amino acids. Germline CDR1 SGHRS, CDR2 YFSETQ. After removal of 4 bases from V and 1 base from J, the junction contained 9 bases not matched to a gene.

The DNA of the CDR3 is TGTGCCAGTAGTGGAGGTCCGGGTTGGACTGAAGCTTTCTTT. Residues: CASSGGPGWTEAFF. The V and J genes are TRBV19 and TRBJ1-1; D is unresolved. CDR1 LNHDA and CDR2 SQIVND come from the germline V gene (reference sequence). The V gene lost 5 bases and the J gene lost 5 bases, with 15 bases spanning the gap. The CDR3 runs 14 residues.

The gene calls are TRBV5-4 and TRBJ1-2, with a weak D call TRBD1 (5 bases). CDR1 and CDR2 (germline): SGHNT, YYREEE (reference sequence). The CDR3 runs to 15 residues. V was cut by 0 bases and J by 2 bases, with 11 bases left in between. The CDR3 sequence is CASSLGRGLNYGYTF. In DNA, the CDR3 is TGTGCCAGCAGCTTGGGTAGGGGATTAAACTATGGCTACACCTTC.